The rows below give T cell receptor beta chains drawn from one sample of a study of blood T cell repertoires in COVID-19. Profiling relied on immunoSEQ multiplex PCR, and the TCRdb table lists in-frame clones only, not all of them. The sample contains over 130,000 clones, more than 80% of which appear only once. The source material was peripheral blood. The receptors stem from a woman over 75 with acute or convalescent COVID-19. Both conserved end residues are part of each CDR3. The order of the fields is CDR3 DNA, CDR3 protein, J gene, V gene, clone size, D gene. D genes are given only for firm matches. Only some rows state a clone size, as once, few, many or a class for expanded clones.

DNA: TGTGCCAGCCGGGAAGGGGGCAACTATGGCTACACCTTC
CDR3: CASREGGNYGYTF
J: TRBJ1-2
V: TRBV18
size: -
D: TRBD1

DNA: TGTGCCAGCAGCTTGGACATTTCGGGGGGCGCGGGCACCGGGGAGCTGTTTTTT
CDR3: CASSLDISGGAGTGELFF
J: TRBJ2-2
V: TRBV5-6
size: -
D: -

DNA: TGTGCCAGTAGACCTACCGGGACTCGACTTTCCGGGGAGCTGTTTTTT
CDR3: CASRPTGTRLSGELFF
J: TRBJ2-2
V: TRBV19
size: -
D: -

DNA: TGTGCCTGGAGTGTAACAGGGGCGATAACAAACATTCAGTACTTC
CDR3: CAWSVTGAITNIQYF
J: TRBJ2-4
V: TRBV30
size: -
D: TRBD1

DNA: TGCAGCGCCACCGGGACAGGGGGCGATTACGAGCAGTACTTC
CDR3: CSATGTGGDYEQYF
J: TRBJ2-7
V: TRBV29-1
size: -
D: TRBD1

DNA: TGTGCCAGCAGACTTGGACAGGGATCCGGGGAGCTGTTTTTT
CDR3: CASRLGQGSGELFF
J: TRBJ2-2
V: TRBV3-1/TRBV3-2
size: -
D: TRBD1

DNA: TGTGCCAGCAGCTTTATGGCAGTTTCCTACGAGCAGTACTTC
CDR3: CASSFMAVSYEQYF
J: TRBJ2-7
V: TRBV11-1
size: -
D: -

DNA: TGTGCCAGCAGCATGGGGGACAGGCCGTATTTTGAGTTCTTC
CDR3: CASSMGDRPYFEFF
J: TRBJ2-1
V: TRBV7-8
size: -
D: TRBD1

DNA: TGTGCCAGCAGTCAACAGGGGGTGCGCAAAGAGACCCAGTACTTC
CDR3: CASSQQGVRKETQYF
J: TRBJ2-5
V: TRBV2
size: -
D: TRBD1

DNA: TGCGCCAGCAGCCAATCCGGACAGGGCTCCTATAATTCACCCCTCCACTTT
CDR3: CASSQSGQGSYNSPLHF
J: TRBJ1-6
V: TRBV4-1
size: -
D: TRBD1

DNA: TGCGCCAGCAGCCGTCGGACAGAAACAGGGACTAATGGCTACACCTTC
CDR3: CASSRRTETGTNGYTF
J: TRBJ1-2
V: TRBV5-1
size: -
D: -

DNA: TGCGCCAGCAGCTTGGGACAAAGGGAGTCTGAAGCTTTCTTT
CDR3: CASSLGQRESEAFF
J: TRBJ1-1
V: TRBV5-1
size: once
D: -

DNA: TGTGCCATCAGTGGAAGTAGTGAAAAACTGTTTTTT
CDR3: CAISGSSEKLFF
J: TRBJ1-4
V: TRBV10-3
size: -
D: -

DNA: TGTGCCAGCAGCCAATGGCAGGGGAACACCGGGGAGCTGTTTTTT
CDR3: CASSQWQGNTGELFF
J: TRBJ2-2
V: TRBV14
size: once
D: -

DNA: TGTGCCAGCAGCCAAGTGGTTCTAGCGGGGGGGCCAGGGGAAGAGACCCAGTACTTC
CDR3: CASSQVVLAGGPGEETQYF
J: TRBJ2-5
V: TRBV3-1/TRBV3-2
size: -
D: TRBD2

DNA: TGTGCCTGGAGCCGCGGATCCCTCCCTGGAAACACCATATATTTT
CDR3: CAWSRGSLPGNTIYF
J: TRBJ1-3
V: TRBV30
size: -
D: -

DNA: TGCGCCAGCAGCTTGGATCTAGCGGGGCCAAGGGAGCAGTTCTTC
CDR3: CASSLDLAGPREQFF
J: TRBJ2-1
V: TRBV5-1
size: -
D: TRBD2

DNA: TGTGCCAGCAGCCGTGAAGCGGGGGGCCCAACCCAGTACTTC
CDR3: CASSREAGGPTQYF
J: TRBJ2-5
V: TRBV9
size: -
D: TRBD2